This T cell receptor (beta chain) was documented in a study of T cell responses to AZD1222 COVID-19 vaccine. Germline CDR1 reads SEHNR; CDR2 reads FQNEAQ (reference sequence). V trimming: 2 bases; J trimming: 0 bases; junction bases outside the gene matches: 13. The CDR3 is 19 residues long. Study-wide findings and caveats: Donor demographics were predominantly white British with a female majority; clonal diversity may be underestimated.

In this sample, this clone turned up once. Antigen unknown. Sequencing was performed with immunoSEQ multiplex PCR; in TCRdb, only in-frame clones are kept and a portion is missing. This sample has around 150,000 clones, with 90% to 95% found just once. The gene calls are TRBV7-9 and TRBJ1-1; 9 bases match TRBD1. The source of this sequence is an adult who received the AZD1222 COVID-19 vaccine. The input for sequencing was peripheral blood, taken 28 days after the second AZD1222 dose. In nucleotides, the CDR3 is TGTGCCAGCAGCTTACTTGGGACAGGGAAGAATGATATGAACACTGAAGCTTTCTTT. Translated, it gives CASSLLGTGKNDMNTEAFF. Full variable domain (rest looked up from reference TRBV7-9 and TRBJ1-1): DTGVSQNPRHKITKRGQNVTFRCDPISEHNRLYWYRQTLGQGPEFLTYFQNEAQLEKSRLLSDRFSAERPKGSFSTLEIQRTEQGDSAMYLCASSLLGTGKNDMNTEAFFGQGTRLTVV.